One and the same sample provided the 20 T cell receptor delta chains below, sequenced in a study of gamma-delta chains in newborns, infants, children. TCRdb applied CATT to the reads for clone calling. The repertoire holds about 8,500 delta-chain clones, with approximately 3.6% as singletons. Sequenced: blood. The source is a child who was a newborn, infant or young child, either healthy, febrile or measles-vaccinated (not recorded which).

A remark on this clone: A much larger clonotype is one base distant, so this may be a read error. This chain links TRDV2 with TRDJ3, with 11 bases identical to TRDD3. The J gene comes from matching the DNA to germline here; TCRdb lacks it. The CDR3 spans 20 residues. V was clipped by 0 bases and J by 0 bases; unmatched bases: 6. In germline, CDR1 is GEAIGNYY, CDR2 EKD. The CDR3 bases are TGTGCCTGTGACACCGTACTGGGGGATATGCTCTCCTGGGACACCCGACAGATGTTTTTC. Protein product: CACDTVLGDMLSWDTRQMFF.

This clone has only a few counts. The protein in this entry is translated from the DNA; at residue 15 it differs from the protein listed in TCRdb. The CDR3 DNA follows: TGTGCCTGTGACGGGTCTGGTAGCTCCTGGGACACCCGACAGATATTTTTC. This translates into CACDGSGSSWDTRQIFF. J is TRDJ3 and V is TRDV2; TRDD3 is a possible D gene (5 bases). The CDR3 has 17 amino acids. Germline CDR1 reads GEAIGNYY; CDR2 reads EKD.

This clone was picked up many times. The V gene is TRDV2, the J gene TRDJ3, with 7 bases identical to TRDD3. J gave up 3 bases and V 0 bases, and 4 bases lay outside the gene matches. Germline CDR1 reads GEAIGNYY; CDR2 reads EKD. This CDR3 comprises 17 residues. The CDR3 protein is CACDTAGDGWDTRQMFF. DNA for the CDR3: TGTGCCTGTGACACCGCGGGGGATGGCTGGGACACCCGACAGATGTTTTTC.

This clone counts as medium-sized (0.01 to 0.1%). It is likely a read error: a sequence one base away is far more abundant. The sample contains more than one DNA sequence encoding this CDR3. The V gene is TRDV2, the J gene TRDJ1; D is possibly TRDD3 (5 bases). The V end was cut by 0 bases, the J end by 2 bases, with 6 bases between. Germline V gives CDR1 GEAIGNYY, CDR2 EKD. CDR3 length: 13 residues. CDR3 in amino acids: CACDTWGTDKLIF. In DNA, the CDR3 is TGTGCCTGTGACACCTGGGGAACCGATAAACTCATCTTT.

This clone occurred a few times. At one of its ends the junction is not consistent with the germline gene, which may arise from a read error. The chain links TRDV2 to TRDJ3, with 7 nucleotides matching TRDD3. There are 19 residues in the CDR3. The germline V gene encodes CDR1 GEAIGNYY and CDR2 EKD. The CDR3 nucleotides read TGTGCCTGTGACACCGTTCGGGGGATCGGCTCCTGGGACACCCAACAGATGTTTTTC. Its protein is CACDTVRGIGSWDTQQMFF.

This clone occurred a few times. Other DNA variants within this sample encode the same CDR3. The CDR3 DNA reads TGTGCCTGTGACGCCGTACTGGGGGATAGGAGCTCCTGGGACACCCGACAGATGTTTTTC. This sequence encodes CACDAVLGDRSSWDTRQMFF. This sequence joins TRDV2 and TRDJ3; TRDD3 aligns across 11 bases. The CDR3 spans 20 residues. The V segment lost 3 bases and the J segment 0 bases; nucleotides outside the gene matches: 9. The germline V gene has CDR1 GEAIGNYY and CDR2 EKD.

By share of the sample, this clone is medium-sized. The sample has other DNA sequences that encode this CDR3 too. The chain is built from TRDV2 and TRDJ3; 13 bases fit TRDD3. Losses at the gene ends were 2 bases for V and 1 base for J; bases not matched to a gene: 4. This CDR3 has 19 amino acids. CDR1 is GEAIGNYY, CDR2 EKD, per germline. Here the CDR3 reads CACDSTGGYASWDTRQMFF. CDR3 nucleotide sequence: TGTGCCTGTGACAGTACTGGGGGATACGCGTCCTGGGACACCCGACAGATGTTTTTC.

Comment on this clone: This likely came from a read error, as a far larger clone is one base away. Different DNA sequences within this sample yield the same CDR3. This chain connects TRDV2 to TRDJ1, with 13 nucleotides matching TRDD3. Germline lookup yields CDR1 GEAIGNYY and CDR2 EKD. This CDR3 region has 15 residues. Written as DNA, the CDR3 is TGTGCCTGTGACTACTGGGGGATACGCACCGATAAACTCATCTTC. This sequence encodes CACDYWGIRTDKLIF.

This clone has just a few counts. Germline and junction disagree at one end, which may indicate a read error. The CDR3 loop is CACDTVLGDSSSWGTRQMFF. CDR3 in DNA: TGTGCCTGTGACACCGTACTGGGGGATTCGAGCTCCTGGGGCACCCGACAGATGTTTTTC. The chain recombines TRDV2 with TRDJ3, with TRDD3 matching over 10 bases. Germline V gives CDR1 GEAIGNYY, CDR2 EKD. CDR3 length: 20 residues.

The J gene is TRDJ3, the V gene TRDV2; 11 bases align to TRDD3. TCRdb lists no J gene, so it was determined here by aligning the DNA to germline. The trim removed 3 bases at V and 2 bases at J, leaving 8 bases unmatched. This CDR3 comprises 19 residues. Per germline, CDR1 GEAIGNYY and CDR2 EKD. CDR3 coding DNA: TGTGCCTGTGACTCTTACTGGGGGATAGGAACCTGGGACACCCGACAGATGTTTTTC. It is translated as CACDSYWGIGTWDTRQMFF.

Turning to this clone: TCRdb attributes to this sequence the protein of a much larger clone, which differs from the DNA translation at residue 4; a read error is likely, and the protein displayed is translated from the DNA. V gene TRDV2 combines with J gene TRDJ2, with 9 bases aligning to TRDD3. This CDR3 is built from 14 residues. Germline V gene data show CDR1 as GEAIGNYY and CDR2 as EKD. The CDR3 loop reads CACNTLGDTAQLFF. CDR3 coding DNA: TGTGCCTGTAACACTCTGGGGGATACAGCACAACTCTTCTTT.

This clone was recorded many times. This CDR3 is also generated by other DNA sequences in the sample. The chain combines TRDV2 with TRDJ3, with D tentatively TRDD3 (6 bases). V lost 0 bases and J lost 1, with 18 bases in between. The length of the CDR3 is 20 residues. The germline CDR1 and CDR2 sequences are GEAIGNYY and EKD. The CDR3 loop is CACDTGWGPSGSWDTRQMFF. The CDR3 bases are TGTGCCTGTGACACCGGGTGGGGGCCCTCAGGGTCCTGGGACACCCGACAGATGTTTTTC.

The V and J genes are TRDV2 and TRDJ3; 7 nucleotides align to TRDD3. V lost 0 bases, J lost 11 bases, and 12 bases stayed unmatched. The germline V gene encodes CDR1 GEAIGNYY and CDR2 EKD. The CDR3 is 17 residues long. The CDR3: CACDTVGDRRDARQMFF. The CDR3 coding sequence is TGTGCCTGTGACACCGTAGGGGATAGAAGAGACGCCCGACAGATGTTTTTC.

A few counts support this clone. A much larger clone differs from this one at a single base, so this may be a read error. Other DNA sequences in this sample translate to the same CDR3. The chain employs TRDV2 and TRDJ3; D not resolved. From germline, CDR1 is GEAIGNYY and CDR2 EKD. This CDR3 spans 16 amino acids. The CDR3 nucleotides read TGCGCCTGTGACCCTCTGAGCTCCTGGGACACCCGACAGATGTTTTTC. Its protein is CACDPLSSWDTRQMFF.

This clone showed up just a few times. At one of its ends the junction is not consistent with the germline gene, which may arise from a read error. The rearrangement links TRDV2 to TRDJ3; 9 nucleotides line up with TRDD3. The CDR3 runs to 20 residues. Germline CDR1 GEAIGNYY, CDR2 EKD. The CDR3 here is CACHWGKLPFSSCDTRQMFF. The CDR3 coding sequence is TGTGCCTGTCACTGGGGGAAGCTACCCTTTAGCTCCTGTGACACCCGACAGATGTTTTTC.

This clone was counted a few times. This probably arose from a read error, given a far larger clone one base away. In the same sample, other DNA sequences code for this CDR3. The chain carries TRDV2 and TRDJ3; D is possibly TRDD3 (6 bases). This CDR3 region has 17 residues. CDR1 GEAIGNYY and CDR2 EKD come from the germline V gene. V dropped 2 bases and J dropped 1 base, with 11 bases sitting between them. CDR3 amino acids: CACDNTGGSWDTRQMFF. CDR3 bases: TGTGCCTGTGACAATACCGGGGGATCCTGGGACACCCGACAGATGTTTTTC.

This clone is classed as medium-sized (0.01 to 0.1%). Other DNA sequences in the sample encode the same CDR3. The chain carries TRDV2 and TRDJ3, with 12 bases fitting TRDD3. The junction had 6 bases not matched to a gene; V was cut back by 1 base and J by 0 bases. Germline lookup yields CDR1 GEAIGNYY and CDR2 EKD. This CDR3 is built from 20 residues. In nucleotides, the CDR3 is TGTGCCTGTGACACTGTACTGGGGGATACAAGCTCCTGGGACACCCGACAGATGTTTTTC. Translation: CACDTVLGDTSSWDTRQMFF.

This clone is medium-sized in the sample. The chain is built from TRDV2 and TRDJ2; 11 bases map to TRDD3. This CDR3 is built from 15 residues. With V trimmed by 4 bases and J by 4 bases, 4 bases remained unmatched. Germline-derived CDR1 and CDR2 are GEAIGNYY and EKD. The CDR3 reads CACEQLGDRTAQLFF. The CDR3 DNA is TGTGCCTGTGAGCAACTGGGGGATAGGACAGCACAACTCTTCTTT.

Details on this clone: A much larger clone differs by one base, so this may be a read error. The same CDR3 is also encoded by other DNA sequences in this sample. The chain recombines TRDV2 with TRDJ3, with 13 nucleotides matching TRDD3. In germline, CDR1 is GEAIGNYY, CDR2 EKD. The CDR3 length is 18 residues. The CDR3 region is CACDTYWGIRWDTRQMFF. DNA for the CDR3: TGTGCCTGTGACACCTACTGGGGGATACGCTGGGACACTCGACAGATGTTTTTC.

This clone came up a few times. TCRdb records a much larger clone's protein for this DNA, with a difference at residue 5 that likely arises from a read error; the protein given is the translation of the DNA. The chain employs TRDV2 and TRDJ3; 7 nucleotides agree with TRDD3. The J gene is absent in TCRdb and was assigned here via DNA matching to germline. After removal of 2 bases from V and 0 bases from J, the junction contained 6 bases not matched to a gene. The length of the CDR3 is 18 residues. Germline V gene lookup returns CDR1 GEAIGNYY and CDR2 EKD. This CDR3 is CACDIGWGLSWDTRQMFF. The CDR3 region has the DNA TGTGCCTGTGACATCGGCTGGGGGCTCTCCTGGGACACCCGACAGATGTTTTTC.